The clone carrying this T cell receptor (beta chain) was seen just once. The antigen is not known. The PCR had 60 Vbeta and 13 Jbeta primers. Assay: immunoSEQ multiplex PCR; the TCRdb copy retains only in-frame clones and omits some. The data show more than 200,000 clones, approximately 79% seen once. This entry is derived from a study of cytomegalovirus exposure and HLA in healthy donors. Study conclusions and caveats: V segments that were indistinguishable, TRBV6-2 and TRBV6-3 among them, were omitted from analysis. Later work showed greater clonal expansion in HLA-associated TCR beta chains than in equally common others.

Germline V lookup: CDR1 MNHEY, CDR2 SVGAGI. CDR3 length: 14 amino acids. V shed 5 bases, J shed 6 bases, and the junction held 7 bases outside the gene matches. The chain links TRBV6-5 to TRBJ2-3, with 8 bases lining up with TRBD1. The sample taken for sequencing was PBMCs. This clonotype originated in a male donor in good health and CMV-seronegative. The CDR3 region has the DNA TGTGCCAGCAGTCTCGGACAGGGTGACGATACGCAGTATTTT. Amino acids: CASSLGQGDDTQYF.